This T cell receptor beta chain came from a study of blood T cell repertoires in COVID-19. Profiling relied on immunoSEQ multiplex PCR, and the TCRdb table lists in-frame clones only, not all of them. Counted here are some 390,000 clones, about 88% occurring once; the ten biggest clones make up about 2.9%. The CDR3 consists of 14 residues. Trimming stripped 4 bases from V and 4 bases from J, with 11 bases between. CDR1 LGHDT and CDR2 YNNKEL come from the germline V gene (reference sequence). This chain connects TRBV3-1 (or the pseudogene TRBV3-2) to TRBJ1-5; D may be TRBD1 (6 bases). The sequence was collected from a human donor in a cohort sampled during active COVID-19. Specimen: peripheral blood. The CDR3 loop reads CASSPAGENQPQHF. The CDR3 DNA sequence: TGTGCCAGCAGCCCTGCAGGGGAGAATCAGCCCCAGCATTTT.